A single TCR beta chain is shown here with its context. Its specificity is unknown. Each CDR3 protein is one row after TCRdb ran MiXCR on the 5' RACE reads. The data hold nearly 25,000 distinct CDR3 sequences, with around 17% observed a single time. This sample is part of a study of CD8 T cells in ankylosing spondylitis. Whole-study findings and limits: There were earlier reports of some motif variants in reactive arthritis synovial fluid and blood.

After removal of 6 bases from V and 3 bases from J, the junction contained 3 bases not matched to a gene. Germline loops: CDR1 MNHEY, CDR2 SVGAGI. This CDR3 has 13 residues. The sequenced material came from blood. The chain joins TRBV6-5 to TRBJ1-2, with TRBD1 matching over 8 bases. The TCR was taken from a male donor with ankylosing spondylitis or in good health (not recorded which). CDR3 coding DNA: TGTGCCAGCAGAGACAGGGGCTACTATGGCTACACCTTC. Translating gives CASRDRGYYGYTF.